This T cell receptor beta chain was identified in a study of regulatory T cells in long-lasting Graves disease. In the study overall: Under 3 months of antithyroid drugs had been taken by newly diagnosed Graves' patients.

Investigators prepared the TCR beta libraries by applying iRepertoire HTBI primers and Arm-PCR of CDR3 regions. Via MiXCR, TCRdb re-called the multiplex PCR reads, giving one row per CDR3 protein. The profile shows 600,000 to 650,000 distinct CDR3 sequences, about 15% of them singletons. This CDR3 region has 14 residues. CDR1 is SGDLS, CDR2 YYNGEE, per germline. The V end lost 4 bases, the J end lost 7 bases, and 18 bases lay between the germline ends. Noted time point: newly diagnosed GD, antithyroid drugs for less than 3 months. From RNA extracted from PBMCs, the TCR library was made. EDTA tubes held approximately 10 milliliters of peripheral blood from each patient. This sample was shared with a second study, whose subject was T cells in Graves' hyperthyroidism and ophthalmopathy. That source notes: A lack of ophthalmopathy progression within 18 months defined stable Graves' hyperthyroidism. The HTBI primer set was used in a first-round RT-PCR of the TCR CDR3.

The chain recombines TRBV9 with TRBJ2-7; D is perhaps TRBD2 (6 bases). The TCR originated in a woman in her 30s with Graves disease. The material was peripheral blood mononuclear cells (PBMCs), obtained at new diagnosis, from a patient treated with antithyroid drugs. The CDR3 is CASSPAGGPGEQYF. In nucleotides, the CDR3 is TGTGCCAGCAGCCCCGCCGGGGGACCGGGGGAGCAGTACTTC.